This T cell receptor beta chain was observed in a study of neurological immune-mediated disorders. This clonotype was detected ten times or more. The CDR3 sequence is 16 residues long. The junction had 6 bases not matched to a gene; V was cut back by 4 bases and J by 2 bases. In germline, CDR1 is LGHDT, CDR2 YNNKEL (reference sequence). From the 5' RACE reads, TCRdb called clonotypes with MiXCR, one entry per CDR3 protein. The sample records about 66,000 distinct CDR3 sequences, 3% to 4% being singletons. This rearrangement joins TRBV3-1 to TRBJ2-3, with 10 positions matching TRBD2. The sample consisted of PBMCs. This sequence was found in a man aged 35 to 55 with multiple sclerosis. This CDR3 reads CASSPLSGGATDTQYF. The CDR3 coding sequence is TGTGCCAGCAGCCCCTTAAGCGGGGGGGCCACAGATACGCAGTATTTT.